The source of this TCR beta chain is a study of Ad26.COV2.S vaccination and SARS-CoV-2 variants. Treatment in this sample: 19 received Ad26.COV2.S at low or high dose, single or two shots; roughly five received placebo; per-sample allocation not given. Vaccine and placebo recipients were sampled on day 63 after the first injection. There are a few counts of this clone. Sequencing was performed with immunoSEQ multiplex PCR; in TCRdb, only in-frame clones are kept and a portion is missing. The table shows some 340,000 clones, with 86% occurring only once. Germline V gives CDR1 KGHSH, CDR2 LQKENI. The V end lost 3 bases, the J end lost 7 bases, and 12 bases lay between the germline ends. This CDR3 contains 14 residues.

This sequence originates from a person aged 18-60 years who received the Ad26.COV2.S COVID-19 vaccine or a placebo. The genes are TRBV18 and TRBJ1-4; D possibly corresponds to TRBD1 (6 bases). Sequences were derived from peripheral blood, sampled in a trial of Ad26.COV2.S vaccine versus placebo. The CDR3 sequence is CASSPQGRSEKLFF. CDR3 DNA: TGTGCCAGCTCACCCCAGGGGCGTTCTGAAAAACTGTTTTTT.